These 15 T cell receptor beta chains came from one sample sequenced in a study of T cell repertoires in cytomegalovirus infection (dated by TCRdb to about 2019). Sequencer: Illumina HiSeq 1500. The public sequencing data were trimmed at Q25 with fastp and processed into clonotypes with MiXCR by TCRdb, which kept only in-frame beta chains. Every CDR3 protein is listed once, alongside the most common genes and DNA of its rows. The sample table lists some 680,000 distinct CDR3 sequences, approximately 40% of them with a count of one. The top ten clonotypes cover under 3% of the sample. The sequenced sample was PBMCs. These receptors were obtained from a human donor in good health (CMV status not recorded). Some clones in this sample may be carry-over from other donors' samples.

Only a few counts were recorded for this clonotype. The V call is TRBV28, the J call TRBJ2-7; 16 bases fit TRBD2. This CDR3 is 19 amino acids long. J was trimmed by 0 bases and V by 4 bases; bases with no gene match: 9. Germline CDR1 and CDR2: MDHEN and SYDVKM. CDR3 nucleotide sequence: TGTGCCAGCAGTTCTTGGGGACTAGCGGGAGGGGGCAGCTCCTACGAGCAGTACTTC. Its translation is CASSSWGLAGGGSSYEQYF.

The chain uses TRBV10-2 and TRBJ2-2; TRBD2 agrees at 11 bases. The CDR3 contains 17 residues. J was trimmed by 2 bases and V by 6 bases; bases with no gene match: 8. The germline V gene has CDR1 WSHSY and CDR2 SAAADI. The CDR3 here is CASRDSGTSGNTGELFF. As DNA, the CDR3 is TGCGCCAGCAGGGACTCGGGGACTAGCGGAAACACCGGGGAGCTGTTTTTT.

This clonotype turned up a few times. The chain employs TRBV29-1 and TRBJ2-2, with 8 bases that match TRBD1. V shed 7 bases, J shed 1 base, and the junction held 5 bases outside the gene matches. The CDR3 spans 14 residues. Per the germline V gene, CDR1 is SQVTM and CDR2 is ANQGSEA. CDR3 nucleotide sequence: TGCAGCGCCTACGGGACAGGGAACACCGGGGAGCTGTTTTTT. Its protein is CSAYGTGNTGELFF.

The chain links TRBV6-5 to TRBJ1-1; D remains ambiguous. With 7 bases removed from V and 1 base from J, the gap between germline ends came to 10 bases. Per the germline V gene, CDR1 is MNHEY and CDR2 is SVGAGI. This CDR3 region has 13 residues. CDR3: CASIPGKNTEAFF. DNA for the CDR3: TGTGCCAGCATCCCGGGTAAGAACACTGAAGCTTTCTTT.

This clonotype was seen only a few times. The chain links TRBV2 to TRBJ2-2; D remains ambiguous. V was clipped by 3 bases and J by 6 bases, with 20 bases between them. Germline lookup yields CDR1 SNHLY and CDR2 FYNNEI. This CDR3 is 17 amino acids long. CDR3 in amino acids: CASSEDGSKSPSGELFF. For the CDR3, the DNA is TGTGCCAGCAGTGAGGACGGATCAAAGAGTCCCTCCGGGGAGCTGTTTTTT.

The chain couples TRBV6-1 to TRBJ1-5; TRBD1 aligns across 10 bases. This CDR3 contains 14 residues. The germline gives CDR1 MNHNS, CDR2 SASEGT. The V and J ends lost 8 bases and 6 bases, in that order; junction bases with no gene match: 7. The CDR3 loop reads CASVGQGGSQPQHF. The CDR3 coding sequence is TGTGCCAGCGTCGGACAGGGGGGCAGTCAGCCCCAGCATTTT.

The rearrangement uses TRBV6-1 and TRBJ2-2; 8 bases are shared with TRBD2. The CDR3 is made up of 16 amino acids. V lost 5 bases to trimming and J lost 5 bases; unmatched junction nucleotides: 10. The germline V gene encodes CDR1 MNHNS and CDR2 SASEGT. The CDR3: CASSSLAGRRTGELFF. Here the CDR3 DNA reads TGTGCCAGCAGTTCCTTAGCGGGGAGAAGAACCGGGGAGCTGTTTTTT.

The genes are TRBV12-3 or TRBV12-4 and TRBJ1-2; D possibly corresponds to TRBD1 (5 bases). The CDR3 sequence is 15 residues long. Trimming stripped 10 bases from V and 2 bases from J, with 20 bases between. CDR3 in amino acids: CATTTRKGLNYGYTF. The CDR3 DNA reads as TGTGCCACCACCACCCGAAAGGGACTAAACTATGGCTACACCTTC.

This rearrangement joins TRBV28 to TRBJ1-2; TRBD1 might be the D (5 bases). The V end lost 7 bases, the J end lost 0 bases, and 12 bases lay between the germline ends. This CDR3 comprises 14 residues. CDR1 is MDHEN, CDR2 SYDVKM, per germline. DNA of the CDR3: TGTGCCAGCATCCCCCCGGGACCTAACTATGGCTACACCTTC. This codes for CASIPPGPNYGYTF.

A note on this clonotype: A read error may account for a junction end that differs from germline. The J gene is TRBJ1-1, the V gene TRBV12-3 or TRBV12-4; no clear D gene. This CDR3 region has 12 residues. The CDR3 reads CASRISSTEALF. CDR3 bases: TGTGCCAGCAGGATCTCAAGTACTGAAGCTTTATTT.

Many counts were recorded for this clonotype. The rearrangement uses TRBV6-6 and TRBJ2-3; no clear D. The CDR3 is made up of 12 amino acids. Germline lookup yields CDR1 MNHNY and CDR2 SVGAGI (reference sequence). V gave up 6 bases and J gave up 6 bases, with 10 bases separating them. The CDR3 is CASSLLGDTQYF. CDR3 DNA: TGTGCCAGCAGCCTCCTAGGGGATACGCAGTATTTT.

The chain joins TRBV7-9 to TRBJ1-5; no definite D call. Germline values: CDR1 SEHNR, CDR2 FQNEAQ (reference sequence). V was clipped by 4 bases and J by 5 bases, with 9 bases between them. The CDR3 contains 13 residues. The CDR3 region has the DNA TGTGCCAGCAGCTCAGTAGGATATCAGCCCCAGCATTTT. Translation gives CASSSVGYQPQHF.

This clonotype was counted at least ten times. V is TRBV12-3 or TRBV12-4 and J is TRBJ1-5, with 8 bases fitting TRBD1. With V trimmed by 6 bases and J by 3 bases, 4 bases remained unmatched. The length of the CDR3 is 14 residues. The CDR3, as DNA: TGTGCCAGCAGCGGGACAGGCGCCAATCAGCCCCAGCATTTT. Translation: CASSGTGANQPQHF.

Only a few counts were recorded for this clonotype. This chain connects TRBV24-1 to TRBJ1-1, with TRBD1 matching 8 bases. This CDR3 is built from 15 residues. Germline V gives CDR1 KGHDR, CDR2 SFDVKD. V lost 3 bases and J lost 1; bases outside the gene matches: 3. Here the CDR3 DNA reads TGTGCCACCAGTGATGCCGGGACAGGGAACACTGAAGCTTTCTTT. It specifies CATSDAGTGNTEAFF.

The genes are TRBV29-1 and TRBJ2-3, with a possible D match to TRBD1 (5 bases). The CDR3 has 13 residues. The V and J ends lost 6 bases and 1 base respectively, with 11 bases between them. The germline gives CDR1 SQVTM, CDR2 ANQGSEA. CDR3 sequence reads: CSVDQGGTDTQYF. The CDR3 DNA is TGCAGCGTCGACCAAGGGGGCACAGATACGCAGTATTTT.